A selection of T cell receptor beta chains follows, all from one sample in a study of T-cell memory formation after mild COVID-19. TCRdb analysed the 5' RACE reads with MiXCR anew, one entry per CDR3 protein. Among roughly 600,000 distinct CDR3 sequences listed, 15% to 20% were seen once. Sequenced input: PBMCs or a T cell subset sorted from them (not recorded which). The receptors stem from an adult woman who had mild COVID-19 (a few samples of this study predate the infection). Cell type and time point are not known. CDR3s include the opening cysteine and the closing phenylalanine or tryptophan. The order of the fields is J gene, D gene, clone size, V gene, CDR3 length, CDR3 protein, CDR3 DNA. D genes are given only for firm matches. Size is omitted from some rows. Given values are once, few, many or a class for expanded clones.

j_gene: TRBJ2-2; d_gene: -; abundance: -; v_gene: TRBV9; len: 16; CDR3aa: CASSVAVGWDTGELFF; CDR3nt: TGTGCCAGCAGCGTAGCTGTGGGATGGGACACCGGGGAGCTGTTTTTT
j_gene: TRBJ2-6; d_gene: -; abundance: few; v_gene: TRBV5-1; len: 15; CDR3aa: CASTDSSSGANVLTF; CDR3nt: TGCGCCAGCACCGACAGTTCCTCTGGGGCCAACGTCCTGACTTTC
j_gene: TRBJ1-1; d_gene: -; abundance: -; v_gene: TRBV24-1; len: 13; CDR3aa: CATSDLSDTEDFF; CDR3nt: TGTGCCACCAGTGACCTCAGTGATACTGAAGATTTCTTT
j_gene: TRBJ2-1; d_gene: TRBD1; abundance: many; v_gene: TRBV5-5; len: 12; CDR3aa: CASSPDRDEQFF; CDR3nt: TGTGCCAGCAGCCCGGACAGGGATGAGCAGTTCTTC
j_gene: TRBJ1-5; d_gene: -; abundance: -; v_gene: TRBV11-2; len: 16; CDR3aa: CASSLDRRYSNQPQHF; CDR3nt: TGTGCCAGCAGCTTAGACAGGAGGTATAGCAATCAGCCCCAGCATTTT
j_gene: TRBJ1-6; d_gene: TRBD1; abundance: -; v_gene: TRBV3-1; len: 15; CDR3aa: CASSRDRGLSSPLHF; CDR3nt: TGTGCCAGCAGCAGGGACAGGGGGCTAAGTTCACCCCTCCACTTT
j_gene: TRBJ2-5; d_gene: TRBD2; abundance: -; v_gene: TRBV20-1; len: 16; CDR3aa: CSALGLAGGPQETQYF; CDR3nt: TGCAGTGCGTTGGGACTAGCGGGGGGGCCCCAAGAGACCCAGTACTTC
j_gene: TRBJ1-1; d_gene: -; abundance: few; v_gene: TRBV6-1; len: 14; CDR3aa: CASSEWRRKTEAFF; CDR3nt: TGTGCCAGCAGTGAATGGCGGAGGAAGACTGAAGCTTTCTTT
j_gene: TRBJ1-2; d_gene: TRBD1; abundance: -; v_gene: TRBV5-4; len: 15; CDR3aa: CASSLPTGGASGYTF; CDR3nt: TGTGCCAGCAGCTTGCCCACAGGGGGAGCGAGTGGCTACACCTTC
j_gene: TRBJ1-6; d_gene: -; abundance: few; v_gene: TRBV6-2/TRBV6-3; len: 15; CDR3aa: CASSRRPGGNSPLHF; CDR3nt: TGTGCCAGCAGCCGCCGTCCCGGCGGTAATTCACCCCTCCACTTT
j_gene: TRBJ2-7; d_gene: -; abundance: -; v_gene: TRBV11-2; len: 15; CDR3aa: CASSPGVLSSYEQYF; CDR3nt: TGTGCCAGCAGCCCAGGCGTACTAAGCTCCTACGAGCAGTACTTC
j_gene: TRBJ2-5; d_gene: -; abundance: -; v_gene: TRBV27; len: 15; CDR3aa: CASSERDRRQETQYF; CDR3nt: TGTGCCAGCAGTGAGCGCGACAGGAGACAAGAGACCCAGTACTTC
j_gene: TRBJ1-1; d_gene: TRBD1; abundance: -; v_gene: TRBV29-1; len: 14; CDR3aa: CSVEDSTQGAQAFF; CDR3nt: TGCAGCGTTGAAGATTCGACGCAGGGGGCTCAAGCTTTCTTT
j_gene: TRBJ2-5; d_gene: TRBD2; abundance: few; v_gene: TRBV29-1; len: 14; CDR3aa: CSVRLAEPQETQYF; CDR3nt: TGCAGCGTTAGGCTAGCGGAGCCCCAAGAGACCCAGTACTTC
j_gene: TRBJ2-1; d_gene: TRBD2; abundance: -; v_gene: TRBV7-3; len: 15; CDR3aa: CASSLTPGGGNEQFF; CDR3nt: TGTGCCAGCAGCTTAACACCGGGGGGAGGCAATGAGCAGTTCTTC
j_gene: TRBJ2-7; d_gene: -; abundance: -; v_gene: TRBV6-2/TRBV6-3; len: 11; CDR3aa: CASTGLYEQYF; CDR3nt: TGTGCCAGCACCGGCCTCTACGAGCAGTACTTC
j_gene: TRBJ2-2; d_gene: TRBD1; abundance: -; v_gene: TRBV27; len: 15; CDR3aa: CASSLTGGFPGELFF; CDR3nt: TGTGCCAGCAGTTTAACAGGGGGCTTTCCCGGGGAGCTGTTTTTT
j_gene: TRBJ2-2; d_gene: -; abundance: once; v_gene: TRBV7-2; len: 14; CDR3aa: CASSDQRRTGELFF; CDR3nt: TGTGCCAGCAGCGATCAACGGCGCACCGGGGAGCTGTTTTTT
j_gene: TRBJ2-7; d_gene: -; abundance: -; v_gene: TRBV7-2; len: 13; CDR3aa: CASSPQRNYEQYF; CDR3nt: TGTGCCAGCAGCCCCCAGCGGAACTACGAGCAGTACTTC
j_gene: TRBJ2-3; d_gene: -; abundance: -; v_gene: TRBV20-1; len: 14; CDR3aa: CSARVSDSTDTQYF; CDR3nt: TGCAGTGCCCGAGTATCGGACAGTACAGATACGCAGTATTTT
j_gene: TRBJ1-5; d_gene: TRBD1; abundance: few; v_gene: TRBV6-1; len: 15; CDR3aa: CASRPGQGRNQPQHF; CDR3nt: TGTGCCAGCAGACCCGGACAGGGGAGGAATCAGCCCCAGCATTTT
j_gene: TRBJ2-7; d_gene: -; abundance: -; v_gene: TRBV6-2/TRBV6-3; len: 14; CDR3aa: CASSYRGRDYEQYF; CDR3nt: TGTGCCAGCAGTTACAGGGGACGGGACTACGAGCAGTACTTC
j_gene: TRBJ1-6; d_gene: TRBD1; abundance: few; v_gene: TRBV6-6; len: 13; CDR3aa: CASSPGQNSPLHF; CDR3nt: TGTGCCAGCAGTCCGGGACAGAATTCACCCCTCCACTTT
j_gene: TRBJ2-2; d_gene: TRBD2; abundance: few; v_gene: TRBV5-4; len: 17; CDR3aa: CASSLAPSGIYTGELFF; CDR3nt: TGTGCCAGCAGCTTGGCCCCTAGCGGGATATACACCGGGGAGCTGTTTTTT
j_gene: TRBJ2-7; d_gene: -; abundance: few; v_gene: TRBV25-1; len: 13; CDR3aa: CASSVPGLYEQYF; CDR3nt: TGTGCCAGCAGTGTCCCGGGGCTCTACGAGCAGTACTTC
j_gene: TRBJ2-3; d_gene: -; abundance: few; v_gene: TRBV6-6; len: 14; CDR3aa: CASSYRLDTDTQYF; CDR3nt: TGTGCCAGCAGTTACCGTCTAGACACAGATACGCAGTATTTT
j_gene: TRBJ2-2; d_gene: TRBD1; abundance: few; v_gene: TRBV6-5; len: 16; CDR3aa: CASRTTGAPRTGELFF; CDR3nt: TGTGCCAGCAGAACAACAGGGGCCCCGAGGACCGGGGAGCTGTTTTTT
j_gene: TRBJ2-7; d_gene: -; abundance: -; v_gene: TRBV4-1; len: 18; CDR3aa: CASSLTRGDSAGVDEQYF; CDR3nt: TGCGCCAGCAGCCTCACCAGGGGGGACTCTGCCGGCGTGGACGAGCAGTACTTC
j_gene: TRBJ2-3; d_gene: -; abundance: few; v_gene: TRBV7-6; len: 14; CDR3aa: CASSLGAAPDTQYF; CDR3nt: TGTGCCAGCAGCTTGGGTGCAGCCCCAGATACGCAGTATTTT
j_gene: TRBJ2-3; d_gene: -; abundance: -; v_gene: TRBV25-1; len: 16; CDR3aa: CASSELRGGGTDTQYF; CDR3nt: TGTGCCAGCAGTGAATTGCGAGGGGGAGGCACAGATACGCAGTATTTT
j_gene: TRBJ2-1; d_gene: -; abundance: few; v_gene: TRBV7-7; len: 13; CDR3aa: CASSLGRSNEQFF; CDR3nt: TGTGCTAGCAGCTTGGGAAGGAGCAATGAGCAGTTCTTC
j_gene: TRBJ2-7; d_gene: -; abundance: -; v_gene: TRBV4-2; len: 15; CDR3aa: CASSQDRDQSWGQYF; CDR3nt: TGTGCCAGCAGCCAGGATAGGGACCAGAGCTGGGGGCAGTACTTC
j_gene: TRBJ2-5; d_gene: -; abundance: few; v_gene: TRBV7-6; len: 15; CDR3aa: CASSSTIGAWETQYF; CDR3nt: TGTGCCAGCAGCTCTACTATTGGGGCTTGGGAGACCCAGTACTTC
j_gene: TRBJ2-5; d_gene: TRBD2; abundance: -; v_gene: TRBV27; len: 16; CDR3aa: CASSPWTSASQETQYF; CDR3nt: TGTGCCAGCAGTCCCTGGACTAGCGCGAGCCAAGAGACCCAGTACTTC
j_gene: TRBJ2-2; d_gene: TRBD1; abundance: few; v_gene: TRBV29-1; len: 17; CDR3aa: CSVEDQGQGVNTGELFF; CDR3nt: TGCAGCGTTGAAGATCAGGGACAGGGGGTTAACACCGGGGAGCTGTTTTTT
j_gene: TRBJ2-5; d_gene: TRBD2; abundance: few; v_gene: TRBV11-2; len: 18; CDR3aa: CASRLIAGTSGSRETQYF; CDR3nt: TGTGCCAGCAGACTCATAGCCGGGACTAGCGGGAGTCGGGAGACCCAGTACTTC
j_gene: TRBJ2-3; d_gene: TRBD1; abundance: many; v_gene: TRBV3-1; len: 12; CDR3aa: CASSQGTGPKYF; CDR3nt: TGTGCCAGCAGCCAAGGGACAGGGCCCAAGTATTTT
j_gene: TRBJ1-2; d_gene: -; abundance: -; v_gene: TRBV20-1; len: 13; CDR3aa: CSARGRGIAGYTF; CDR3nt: TGCAGTGCTAGGGGCAGGGGAATTGCTGGCTACACCTTC
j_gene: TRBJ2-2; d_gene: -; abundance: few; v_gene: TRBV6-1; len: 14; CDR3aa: CASLRDGNTGELFF; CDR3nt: TGTGCCAGCTTAAGGGACGGGAACACCGGGGAGCTGTTTTTT
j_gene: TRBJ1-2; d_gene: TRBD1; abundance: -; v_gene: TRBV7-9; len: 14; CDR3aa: CASSLVTGGDGYTF; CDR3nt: TGTGCCAGCAGCTTAGTAACAGGGGGCGACGGCTACACCTTC
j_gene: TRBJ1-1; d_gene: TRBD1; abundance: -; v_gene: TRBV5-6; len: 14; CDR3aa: CASRSTGGETEAFF; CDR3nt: TGTGCCAGCAGGTCGACAGGGGGCGAAACTGAAGCTTTCTTT
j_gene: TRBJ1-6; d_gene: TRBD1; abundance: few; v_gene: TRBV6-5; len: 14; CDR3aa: CASSYFQGDSPLHF; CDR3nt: TGTGCCAGCAGTTACTTCCAGGGGGATTCACCCCTCCACTTT
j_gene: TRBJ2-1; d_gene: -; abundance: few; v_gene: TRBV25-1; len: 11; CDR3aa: CASSERNEQFF; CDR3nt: TGTGCCAGCAGTGAAAGAAATGAGCAGTTCTTC
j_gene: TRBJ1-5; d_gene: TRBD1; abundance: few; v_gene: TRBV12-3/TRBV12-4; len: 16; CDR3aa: CASSLRDRGRGQPQHF; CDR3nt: TGTGCCAGCAGTTTGCGGGACAGGGGGCGCGGTCAGCCCCAGCATTTT
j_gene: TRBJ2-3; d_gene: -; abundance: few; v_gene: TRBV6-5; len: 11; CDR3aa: CASSYSGTQYF; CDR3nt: TGTGCCAGCAGTTACTCTGGTACGCAGTATTTT
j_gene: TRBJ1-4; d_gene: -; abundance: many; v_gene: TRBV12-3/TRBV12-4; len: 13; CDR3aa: CASSHHRDEKLFF; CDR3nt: TGTGCCAGCAGCCACCACAGGGATGAAAAACTGTTTTTT
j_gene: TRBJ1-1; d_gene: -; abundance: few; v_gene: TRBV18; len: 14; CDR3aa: CASSESTVNTEAFF; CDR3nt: TGTGCCAGCTCAGAATCTACGGTCAACACTGAAGCTTTCTTT
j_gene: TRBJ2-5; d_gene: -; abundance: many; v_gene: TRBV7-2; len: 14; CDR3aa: CASSLADWRETQYF; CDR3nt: TGTGCCAGCAGCTTGGCGGATTGGCGGGAGACCCAGTACTTC
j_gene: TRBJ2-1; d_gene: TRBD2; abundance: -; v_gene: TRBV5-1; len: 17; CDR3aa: CASSLQGRGGPWNEQFF; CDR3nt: TGCGCCAGCAGCCTTCAAGGGCGGGGGGGCCCTTGGAATGAGCAGTTCTTC
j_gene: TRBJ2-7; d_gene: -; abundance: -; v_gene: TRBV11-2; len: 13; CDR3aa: CASSWSGDYEQYF; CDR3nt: TGTGCCAGCAGCTGGTCAGGAGATTACGAGCAGTACTTC
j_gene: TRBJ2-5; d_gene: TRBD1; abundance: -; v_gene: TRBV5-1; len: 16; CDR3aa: CASSLLGQGAQETQYF; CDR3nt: TGCGCCAGCAGCTTGTTGGGACAGGGGGCGCAGGAGACCCAGTACTTC
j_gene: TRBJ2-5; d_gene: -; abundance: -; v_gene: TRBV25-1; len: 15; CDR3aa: CASSELGPGSETQYF; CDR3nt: TGTGCCAGCAGTGAATTGGGGCCAGGGTCGGAGACCCAGTACTTC
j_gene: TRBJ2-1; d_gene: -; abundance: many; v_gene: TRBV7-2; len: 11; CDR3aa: CASSLIHEQFF; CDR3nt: TGTGCCAGCAGCTTAATTCATGAGCAGTTCTTC